A single sample gave rise to the 17 T cell receptor beta chains below, sequenced in a study of T cells after yellow fever vaccination. TCRdb redid the calling of the 5' RACE reads with MiXCR, one entry per CDR3 protein. The table records over 110,000 distinct CDR3 sequences, roughly 8% of them present only once. The input for sequencing was CD4+ T cells sorted from PBMCs, taken 5 days after the yellow fever booster vaccination. These receptor sequences come from a man aged 25 to 45 who received the YFV17D yellow fever vaccine.

The chain recombines TRBV20-1 with TRBJ2-1, with 9 bases that match TRBD2. With 1 base clipped from V and 0 bases from J, the junction kept 10 bases outside the gene matches. Germline CDR1 DFQATT, CDR2 SNEGSKA (reference sequence). CDR3 length equals 18 residues. The CDR3 is CSARGAGGPAGSYNEQFF. DNA for the CDR3: TGCAGTGCTAGAGGCGCGGGAGGGCCTGCGGGCTCCTACAATGAGCAGTTCTTC.

Many counts were recorded for this clonotype. CDR3 sequence: CASSQDWGQGYYEQYF. The CDR3 bases are TGCGCCAGCAGCCAAGATTGGGGACAAGGATACTACGAGCAGTACTTC. This chain links TRBV4-3 with TRBJ2-7, with D possibly being TRBD1 (6 bases). Germline CDR1 is LGHNA and CDR2 is YSLEER. V shed 0 bases and J shed 3 bases, with 15 bases lying between them. This CDR3 spans 16 amino acids.

In its sample, this clonotype was seen many times. CDR3 residues: CASSFTPGLAEETQYF. CDR3 nucleotides: TGTGCCAGCAGCTTTACACCGGGACTAGCGGAAGAGACCCAGTACTTC. The chain couples TRBV7-6 to TRBJ2-5, with 11 positions matching TRBD2. V gave up 3 bases and J gave up 3 bases; unmatched junction bases: 6. Germline CDR1 and CDR2: SGHVS and FNYEAQ. The length of the CDR3 is 16 residues.

This clonotype has ten or more counts. This chain joins TRBV29-1 and TRBJ2-1, with D possibly being TRBD1 or TRBD2 (10 bases each). The germline V gene has CDR1 SQVTM and CDR2 ANQGSEA. The CDR3 runs 18 residues. V was shortened by 6 bases and J by 6 bases, with 30 bases between the two germline ends. DNA for the CDR3: TGCAGCGTGGCCTGGACAGGGGGTTTCCTAGCGGGAGTCAATGAGCAGTTCTTC. Its translation: CSVAWTGGFLAGVNEQFF.

This clonotype was recorded a few times. The J gene is TRBJ1-1, the V gene TRBV5-4; D gene unclear. The CDR3 is made up of 15 amino acids. The germline CDR1 and CDR2 sequences are SGHNT and YYREEE (reference sequence). Trimming took 2 bases from V and 0 from J, leaving 11 bases between them. The CDR3 sequence is CASSFSGSVNTEAFF. The CDR3 DNA reads as TGTGCCAGCAGCTTCTCTGGTTCAGTGAACACTGAAGCTTTCTTT. Based on the CDR3 plus reference TRBV5-4 and TRBJ1-1, the full variable domain is ETGVTQSPTHLIKTRGQQVTLRCSSQSGHNTVSWYQQALGQGPQFIFQYYREEENGRGNFPPRFSGLQFPNYSSELNVNALELDDSALYLCASSFSGSVNTEAFFGQGTRLTVV.

Remarks on this clonotype: Since a much larger clone is just one base distant, this may be a read error. The rearrangement joins TRBV5-1 to TRBJ2-3, with D unresolved. The V end lost 4 bases, the J end lost 6 bases, and 9 bases lay between the germline ends. This CDR3 is built from 12 residues. The germline gives CDR1 SGHRS, CDR2 YFSETQ. The CDR3 DNA follows: TGCGCCAGCAGCCTCGGAGAGGATACGCAGTATTTT. Residues: CASSLGEDTQYF.

This clonotype was seen many times. The chain employs TRBV29-1 and TRBJ2-5; D call uncertain. Trimming removed 4 bases at V and 5 bases at J, with 5 bases between. This CDR3 comprises 10 residues. Looked up from germline, CDR1 is SQVTM and CDR2 is ANQGSEA. CDR3 protein: CSVGAETQYF. In nucleotides, the CDR3 is TGCAGCGTTGGTGCGGAGACCCAGTACTTC.

J is TRBJ2-7 and V is TRBV7-2; 10 nucleotides align to TRBD2. The CDR3 sequence is 12 residues long. The V and J ends lost 5 bases and 12 bases, in that order; junction bases with no gene match: 7. From germline, CDR1 is SGHTA and CDR2 FQGNSA. The CDR3 loop is CASSARLAGLYF. CDR3 nucleotides: TGTGCCAGCAGCGCCAGACTAGCGGGTCTGTACTTC. Together with reference TRBV7-2 and TRBJ2-7, the CDR3 gives the full variable domain: GAGVSQSPSNKVTEKGKDVELRCDPISGHTALYWYRQSLGQGLEFLIYFQGNSAPDKSGLPSDRFSAERTGGSVSTLTIQRTQQEDSAVYLCASSARLAGLYFGPGTRLTVT.

This clonotype was observed at least ten times. The chain carries TRBV9 and TRBJ2-6; either TRBD1 or TRBD2 may supply D (5 bases each). V was clipped by 2 bases and J by 0 bases, with 9 bases between them. The CDR3 contains 16 residues. Germline values: CDR1 SGDLS, CDR2 YYNGEE. CDR3 loop: CASSVGVNSGANVLTF. The CDR3 coding sequence is TGTGCCAGCAGCGTGGGGGTCAACTCTGGGGCCAACGTCCTGACTTTC.

This clonotype was detected ten times or more. This rearrangement joins TRBV28 to TRBJ1-5, with D unclear. The germline V gene encodes CDR1 MDHEN and CDR2 SYDVKM. This CDR3 is 13 amino acids long. The ends were cut back, 6 bases at V and 4 bases at J, with 10 bases in the middle. The CDR3 region is CASSYGPNQPQHF. DNA for the CDR3: TGTGCCAGCAGCTATGGCCCGAATCAGCCCCAGCATTTT.

This clonotype was recorded many times. The genes are TRBV27 and TRBJ1-1; TRBD1 might be the D (6 bases). The V gene's germline CDR1 is MNHEY and CDR2 SMNVEV (reference sequence). V shed 4 bases and J shed 5 bases, with 14 bases lying between them. The CDR3 is made up of 14 amino acids. CDR3 residues: CASSSIRGGTEAFF. CDR3 nucleotide sequence: TGTGCCAGCAGTTCCATCAGGGGTGGGACTGAAGCTTTCTTT.

This clonotype has at least ten counts. This chain joins TRBV6-5 and TRBJ2-1; D unresolved. The CDR3 has 12 residues. Deletions cut 6 bases from V and 6 bases from J, with 9 bases between. In germline, CDR1 is MNHEY, CDR2 SVGAGI. The DNA for the CDR3 is TGTGCCAGCAGCGATATAGGCAATGAGCAGTTCTTC. Translation: CASSDIGNEQFF.

This clonotype was recorded many times. This chain uses TRBV20-1 with TRBJ1-6, with TRBD1 matching over 11 bases. From germline, CDR1 is DFQATT and CDR2 SNEGSKA (reference sequence). J gave up 10 bases and V 5 bases, and 7 bases lay outside the gene matches. The CDR3 length is 14 residues. CDR3 in DNA: TGCAGTGCTTACCCGGGACAGGGGGACTCACCCCTCCACTTT. Protein sequence: CSAYPGQGDSPLHF.

This clonotype came up many times. The V call is TRBV7-9, the J call TRBJ2-7; D ambiguous. With 4 bases removed from V and 2 bases from J, the gap between germline ends came to 9 bases. The CDR3 has 13 residues. CDR1 and CDR2 from the germline V gene are SEHNR and FQNEAQ (reference sequence). CDR3 residues: CASSYYPTYEQYF. The CDR3 region has the DNA TGTGCCAGCAGCTACTACCCCACCTACGAGCAGTACTTC.

The sample holds many counts of this clonotype. The chain joins TRBV20-1 to TRBJ2-3; no definite D call. This CDR3 spans 15 amino acids. V was shortened by 6 bases and J by 0 bases, with 16 bases between the two germline ends. The germline gives CDR1 DFQATT, CDR2 SNEGSKA (reference sequence). CDR3 bases: TGCAGTGCAACGCCCACGCGCCCTAGCACAGATACGCAGTATTTT. Protein product: CSATPTRPSTDTQYF.

This clonotype appeared many times. The V gene is TRBV5-4, the J gene TRBJ2-2; no clear D. CDR1 is SGHNT, CDR2 YYREEE, per germline (reference sequence). The V and J ends lost 0 bases and 0 bases respectively, with 6 bases between them. There are 15 residues in the CDR3. CDR3 sequence: CASSLGSTNTGELFF. The CDR3, as DNA: TGTGCCAGCAGCTTGGGGAGTACGAACACCGGGGAGCTGTTTTTT.

This clonotype was seen ten or more times. The chain recombines TRBV20-1 with TRBJ2-5; 7 nucleotides align to TRBD2. The CDR3 is 13 amino acids. The V and J ends lost 4 bases and 2 bases, in that order; junction bases with no gene match: 4. Germline V lookup: CDR1 DFQATT, CDR2 SNEGSKA (reference sequence). The CDR3 spells CSAISGYQETQYF. The DNA for the CDR3 is TGCAGTGCTATTAGCGGGTATCAAGAGACCCAGTACTTC.